This T cell receptor beta chain was sequenced for a study of shared clonotypes between healthy human individuals. This clone appeared a single time. CD45RO-negative cells were positively selected for CCR7, leaving out terminally differentiated effector memory CD45RA+ cells. CDR1 and CDR2 (germline): MGHRA, YSYEKL. The CDR3 runs to 14 residues. The V end lost 3 bases, the J end lost 2 bases, and 7 bases lay between the germline ends. Sequencing used immunoSEQ multiplex PCR; TCRdb keeps in-frame clones, though not all of them. The sample includes under 600,000 clones, roughly 98% of them seen just once.

Sequenced input: naive CD8+ T cells sorted from blood. The sequence was collected from a man in his thirties or forties in good health. The rearrangement uses TRBV4-1 and TRBJ2-2; D gene unclear. The CDR3 coding sequence is TGCGCCAGCAGCCAGGCCGCCAACACCGGGGAGCTGTTTTTT. It codes for CASSQAANTGELFF.